The 14 T cell receptor beta chains below were found in one sample sequenced in a study of T cells expressing NK-cell markers. TCRdb re-called the 5' RACE reads, yielding one record per CDR3 amino acid sequence without DNA. The sample table includes 90,000 to 130,000 distinct CDR3 sequences. The specimen was blood T cells: a sorted CD56 or NKG2C T cell subset, CD4+ or CD8+ T cells, or bulk PBMC T cells (not recorded which). These receptors were taken from a woman aged 18-70 years in good health.

The rearrangement uses TRBV20-1 and TRBJ2-2; TCRdb lists TRBD2, though no DNA is available to test this call. Germline V gene data show CDR1 as DFQATT and CDR2 as SNEGSKA (reference sequence). This CDR3 is 16 amino acids long. The chain's CDR3 is CSARGLAGMNTGELFF.

The rearrangement uses TRBV6-6 and TRBJ1-4. Looked up from germline, CDR1 is MNHNY and CDR2 is SVGAGI (reference sequence). The CDR3 runs 11 residues. CDR3 residues: CASLQKGELFF.

V gene TRBV14 combines with J gene TRBJ2-1; the D gene TCRdb calls, TRBD2, cannot be checked with no DNA. In germline, CDR1 is SGHDN, CDR2 FVKESK. This CDR3 region has 17 residues. CDR3 amino acids: CASSHLAGGPLGNEQFF.

This chain joins TRBV13 and TRBJ2-1; checking the TCRdb D call of TRBD1 is not possible without DNA. Germline-derived CDR1 and CDR2 are PRHDT and FYEKMQ (reference sequence). This CDR3 is 12 amino acids long. The CDR3 loop is CASSLQGNEQFF. Full variable domain (outside the CDR3, taken from reference TRBV13 and TRBJ2-1): AAGVIQSPRHLIKEKRETATLKCYPIPRHDTVYWYQQGPGQDPQFLISFYEKMQSDKGSIPDRFSAQQFSDYHSELNMSSLELGDSALYFCASSLQGNEQFFGPGTRLTVL.

This sequence joins TRBV12-3 or TRBV12-4 and TRBJ2-1; TCRdb lists TRBD2, though no DNA is available to test this call. The CDR3 loop spans 14 amino acids. CDR3 in amino acids: CASSLLVYDNEQFF.

The rearrangement uses TRBV5-4 and TRBJ2-5. The CDR3 runs to 11 residues. CDR1 is SGHNT, CDR2 YYREEE, per germline (reference sequence). The chain's CDR3 is CASSFSETQYF.

J is TRBJ1-1 and V is TRBV4-1; TCRdb's assignment of TRBD1 cannot be checked, as there is no DNA. The CDR3 is 16 residues long. Germline assignment: CDR1 MGHRA and CDR2 YSYEKL. The CDR3 is CASSQEPRIMDTEAFF.

The chain uses TRBV6-5 and TRBJ2-3; the D call of TRBD2 rests on TCRdb alone, since no DNA is present to check it. This CDR3 contains 15 residues. The germline V gene encodes CDR1 MNHEY and CDR2 SVGAGI. CDR3 sequence reads: CASSYSGGDADTQYF.

V gene TRBV3-1 combines with J gene TRBJ2-5; TCRdb lists TRBD1, though no DNA is available to test this call. The CDR3 sequence is 15 residues long. Germline CDR1 and CDR2: LGHDT and YNNKEL (reference sequence). The CDR3: CASSPGVGGQETQYF.

This chain uses TRBV27 with TRBJ2-5; TCRdb's D call of TRBD1 is untestable without DNA. CDR1 is MNHEY and CDR2 is SMNVEV in the germline V gene (reference sequence). This CDR3 region has 16 residues. The CDR3 loop is CASKRWGRPTQETQYF.

This rearrangement joins TRBV30 to TRBJ2-1; TCRdb names TRBD2, which stays unverified in the absence of DNA. This CDR3 region has 15 residues. CDR1 is GTSNPN, CDR2 SVGIG, per germline (reference sequence). CDR3 loop: CAWSGREGSYNEQFF.

This sequence joins TRBV29-1 and TRBJ1-1; the D gene TCRdb calls, TRBD1, cannot be checked with no DNA. This CDR3 spans 15 amino acids. CDR1 is SQVTM and CDR2 is ANQGSEA in the germline V gene. This CDR3 reads CSVPVWQDSSTEAFF.

The chain combines TRBV21-1 with TRBJ2-2; the TCRdb D gene call, TRBD1, has no DNA to confirm it. TRBV21-1 is shown as a pseudogene. The CDR3 sequence is 20 residues long. The CDR3: CASSKPGQGEVRGTAGELFF.

The chain has TRBV20-1 and TRBJ2-5; checking the TCRdb D call of TRBD1 is not possible without DNA. Germline CDR1 is DFQATT and CDR2 is SNEGSKA (reference sequence). CDR3 size: 15 residues. The CDR3 region is CSARDRGHPVETQYF.